Listed below are T cell receptor beta chains from one sample, sequenced in a study of OX40 agonist ivuxolimab in advanced cancers. Using immunoSEQ multiplex PCR, the repertoire was profiled, and TCRdb retains in-frame clones only, with some absent. The sample gives tens of thousands of clones, about 86% of which show up once; around 6.6% is in the top ten. The sequencing here drew on CD4+ or CD8+ T cells sorted from blood, taken in a trial of the OX40 agonist ivuxolimab. The source is an adult with an advanced solid tumor such as melanoma, head and neck, liver or kidney cancer. CDR3s include the opening cysteine and the closing phenylalanine or tryptophan.

>TRBV2|TRBJ1-2
CASSEQSGSYGYTF
>TRBV7-9|TRBJ2-6
CASSNKDRGPSGANVLTF
>TRBV11-2|TRBJ1-5
CASSQWGGNQPQHF
>TRBV6-6|TRBJ1-1
CASRSTGRGNTEAFF
>TRBV28|TRBJ1-2
CASSLAGRGLVYGYTF
>TRBV14|TRBJ2-3
CASSQESLAGDRDTQYF
>TRBV13|TRBJ1-1
CASSLGMRGNTEAFF
>TRBV19|TRBJ2-7
CASSIPPLYEQYF
>TRBV28|TRBJ2-1
CASSPYSSSYNEQFF
>TRBV18|TRBJ2-3
CASSPREADTQYF
>TRBV5-1|TRBJ2-5
CASSPKPDTPRAQYF
>TRBV11-3|TRBJ1-1
CASSAQGNTEAFF
>TRBV30|TRBJ2-3
CAWSVVGLQSDTQYF
>TRBV5-1|TRBJ1-2
CASSWGPGDGYTF
>TRBV2|TRBJ2-2
CARTGKDTGELFF
>TRBV30|TRBJ1-1
CAWSVGFSPTGGGMNTEAFF
>TRBV23-1|TRBJ2-3
CAIRESRKGTDTQYF
>TRBV28|TRBJ2-5
CASTDPGTYWAQYF
>TRBV28|TRBJ2-7
CASSTIRAGGPYEQYF
>TRBV19|TRBJ1-3
CASSFRGNTIYF
>TRBV7-8|TRBJ1-6
CASSGTGEVSPLHF
>TRBV7-8|TRBJ2-5
CASSLGLAGGQETQYF
>TRBV19|TRBJ2-3
CASSNQRHGTDTQYF
>TRBV7-9|TRBJ2-7
CASSTDREQYEQYF
>TRBV27|TRBJ2-3
CASSLWGSTDTQYF
>TRBV5-1|TRBJ1-3
CASSPGTGGNTIYF
>TRBV4-1|TRBJ1-5
CASSQPGGGGNQPQHF
>TRBV29-1|TRBJ2-1
CSVASTYNEQFF
>TRBV10-1|TRBJ1-6
CASSAGTGNNSPLHF
>TRBV20-1|TRBJ2-1
CSARDKPEQFF
>TRBV6-6|TRBJ1-4
CASSPRQGTNEKLFF
>TRBV5-1|TRBJ2-7
CASSPRSGRGAYEQYF
>TRBV7-2|TRBJ2-2
CASSLFSIPNTGELFF
>TRBV13|TRBJ2-7
CASSSRGTSISPEQYF
>TRBV27|TRBJ2-2
CASSLGARTGELFF
>TRBV4-3|TRBJ2-7
CASSQVLFNGNSYEQYF
>TRBV18|TRBJ1-1
CASSPPGGVVNTEAFF
>TRBV19|TRBJ1-2
CASILNRDREHYGYTF
>TRBV2|TRBJ1-5
CASRSGLSGNQPQHF
>TRBV5-1|TRBJ1-2
CASRENYGYTF
>TRBV6-5|TRBJ1-1
CASSQTGTTEAFF
>TRBV28|TRBJ2-7
CASSTGLAGGNEQYF
>TRBV18|TRBJ1-1
CASSPPRQGLEEEAFF
>TRBV5-6|TRBJ2-3
CASSLALGTDTQYF
>TRBV6-5|TRBJ1-2
CASARERTYGGYTF
>TRBV5-1|TRBJ2-1
CASSMGGPGVNEQFF
>TRBV5-1|TRBJ1-1
CASCSGTPGMNTEAFF
>TRBV19|TRBJ2-3
CASSINGYTDTQYF
>TRBV6-4|TRBJ1-6
CASSDARSGNSPLHF
>TRBV2|TRBJ2-3
CASKGLAGGPKDTQYF
>TRBV5-6|TRBJ2-7
CASSFPVALAGPNEQYF
>TRBV6-6|TRBJ2-7
CASSYYTSGYEQYF
>TRBV7-2|TRBJ2-1
CASSPMGLASNEQFF
>TRBV7-3|TRBJ2-5
CASSPGTSGETQYF
>TRBV6-5|TRBJ2-7
CASSFSTLGSSYEQYF
>TRBV5-5|TRBJ1-1
CASSLAAAMNTEAFF
>TRBV7-6|TRBJ1-6
CASSQSGQGASPLHF
>TRBV4-2|TRBJ2-6
CASSQEWGGRVSGANVLTF
>TRBV7-2|TRBJ1-5
CASSLQGNQPQHF
>TRBV7-8|TRBJ1-2
CASSPRDPSIYGYTF